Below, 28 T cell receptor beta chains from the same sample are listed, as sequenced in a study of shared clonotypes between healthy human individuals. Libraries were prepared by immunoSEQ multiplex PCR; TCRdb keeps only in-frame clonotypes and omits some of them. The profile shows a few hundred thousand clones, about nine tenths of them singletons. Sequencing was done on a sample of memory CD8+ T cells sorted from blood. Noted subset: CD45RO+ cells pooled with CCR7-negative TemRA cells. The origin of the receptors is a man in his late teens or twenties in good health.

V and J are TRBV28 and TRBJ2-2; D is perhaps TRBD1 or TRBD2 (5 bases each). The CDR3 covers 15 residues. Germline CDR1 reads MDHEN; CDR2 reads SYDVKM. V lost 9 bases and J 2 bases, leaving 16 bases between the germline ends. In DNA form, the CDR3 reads TGTGCCAGTGTACCGGGACCCAGTAACACCGGGGAGCTGTTTTTT. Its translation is CASVPGPSNTGELFF.

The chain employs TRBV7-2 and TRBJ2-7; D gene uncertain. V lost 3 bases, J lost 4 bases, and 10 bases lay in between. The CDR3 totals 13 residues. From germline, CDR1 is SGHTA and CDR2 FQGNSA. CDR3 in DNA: TGTGCCAGCAGCTTCCTGGATGAATACGAGCAGTACTTC. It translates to CASSFLDEYEQYF.

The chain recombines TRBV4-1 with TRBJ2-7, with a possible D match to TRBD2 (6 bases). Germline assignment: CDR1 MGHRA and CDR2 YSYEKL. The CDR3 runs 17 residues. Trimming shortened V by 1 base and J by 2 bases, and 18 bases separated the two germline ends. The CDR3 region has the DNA TGCGCCAGCAGCCAAGGTTTTCCGGCGGGAACAACCTACGAGCAGTACTTC. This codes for CASSQGFPAGTTYEQYF.

The CDR3 spells CASSRVKAFF. The CDR3 coding sequence is TGTGCCAGCAGCCGGGTGAAAGCTTTCTTT. J is TRBJ1-1 and V is TRBV7-9; D gene uncertain. The CDR3 runs 10 residues. CDR1 is SEHNR, CDR2 FQNEAQ, per germline (reference sequence). Between the trimmed V and J ends, which lost 5 bases and 9 bases, there was a span of 7 bases.

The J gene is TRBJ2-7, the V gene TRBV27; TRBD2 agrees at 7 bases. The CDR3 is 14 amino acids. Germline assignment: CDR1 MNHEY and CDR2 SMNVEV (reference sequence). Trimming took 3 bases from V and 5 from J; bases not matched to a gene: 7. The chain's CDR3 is CASSFVGGPHEQYF. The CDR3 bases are TGTGCCAGCAGTTTCGTGGGAGGGCCCCACGAGCAGTACTTC.

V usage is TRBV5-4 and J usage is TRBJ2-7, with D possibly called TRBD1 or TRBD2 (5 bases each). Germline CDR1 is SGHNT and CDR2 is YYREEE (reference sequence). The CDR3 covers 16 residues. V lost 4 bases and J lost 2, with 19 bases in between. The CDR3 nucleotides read TGTGCCAGCAGCCCCCTAGCAGGGAAGAGTACCTACGAGCAGTACTTC. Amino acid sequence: CASSPLAGKSTYEQYF.

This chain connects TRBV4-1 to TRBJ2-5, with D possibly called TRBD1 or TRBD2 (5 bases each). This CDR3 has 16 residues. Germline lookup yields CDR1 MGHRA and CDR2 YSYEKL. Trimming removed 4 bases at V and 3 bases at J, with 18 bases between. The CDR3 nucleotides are TGCGCCAGCAGCCCCTTCCTCGGGGCCTCGAAAGAGACCCAGTACTTC. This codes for CASSPFLGASKETQYF.

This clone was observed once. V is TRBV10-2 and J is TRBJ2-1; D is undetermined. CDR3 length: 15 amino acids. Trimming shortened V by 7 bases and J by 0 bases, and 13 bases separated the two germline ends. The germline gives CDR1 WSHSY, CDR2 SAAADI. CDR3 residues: CASNSGRSSYNEQFF. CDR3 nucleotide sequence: TGCGCCAGCAACTCCGGCCGGAGCTCCTACAATGAGCAGTTCTTC.

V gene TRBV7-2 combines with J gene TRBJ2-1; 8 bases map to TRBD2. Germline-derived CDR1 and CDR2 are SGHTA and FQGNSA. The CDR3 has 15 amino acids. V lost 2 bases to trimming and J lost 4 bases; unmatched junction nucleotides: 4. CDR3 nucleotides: TGTGCCAGCAGCTTATCGGGGACTAGTTACAATGAGCAGTTCTTC. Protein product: CASSLSGTSYNEQFF.

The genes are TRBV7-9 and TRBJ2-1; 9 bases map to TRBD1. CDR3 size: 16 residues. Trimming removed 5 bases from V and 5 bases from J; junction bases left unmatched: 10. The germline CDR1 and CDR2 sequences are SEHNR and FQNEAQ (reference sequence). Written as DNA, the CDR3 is TGTGCCAGCAGCCCAGTGGACAGGGGATGGAACAATGAGCAGTTCTTC. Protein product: CASSPVDRGWNNEQFF.

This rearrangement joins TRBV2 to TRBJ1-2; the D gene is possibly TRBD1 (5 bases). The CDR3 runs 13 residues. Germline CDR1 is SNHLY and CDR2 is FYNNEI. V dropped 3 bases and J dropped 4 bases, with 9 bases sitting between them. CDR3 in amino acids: CASSEGDGYGYTF. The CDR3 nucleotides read TGTGCCAGCAGTGAGGGGGACGGCTATGGCTACACCTTC.

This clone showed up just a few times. CDR3 in DNA: TGTGCCAGTAGTATGGGACAGCTCATGAACACTGAAGCTTTCTTT. Its translation: CASSMGQLMNTEAFF. The chain is built from TRBV19 and TRBJ1-1; 7 positions match TRBD1. The junction had 4 bases not matched to a gene; V was cut back by 3 bases and J by 0 bases. The V gene's germline CDR1 is LNHDA and CDR2 SQIVND (reference sequence). The CDR3 is 15 amino acids.

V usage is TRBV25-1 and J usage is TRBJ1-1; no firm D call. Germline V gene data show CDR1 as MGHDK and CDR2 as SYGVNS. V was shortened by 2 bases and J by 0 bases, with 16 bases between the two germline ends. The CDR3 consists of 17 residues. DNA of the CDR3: TGTGCCAGCAGTGAACGAAAAGGTCGTCTCATGAACACTGAAGCTTTCTTT. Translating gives CASSERKGRLMNTEAFF.

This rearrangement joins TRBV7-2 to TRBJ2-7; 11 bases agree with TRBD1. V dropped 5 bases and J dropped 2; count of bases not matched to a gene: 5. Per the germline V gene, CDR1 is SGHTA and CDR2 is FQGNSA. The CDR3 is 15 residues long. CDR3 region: CASSTTGQGAYEQYF. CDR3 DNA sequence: TGTGCCAGCAGCACTACGGGACAGGGGGCCTACGAGCAGTACTTC. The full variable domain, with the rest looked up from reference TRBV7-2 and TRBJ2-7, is GAGVSQSPSNKVTEKGKDVELRCDPISGHTALYWYRQSLGQGLEFLIYFQGNSAPDKSGLPSDRFSAERTGGSVSTLTIQRTQQEDSAVYLCASSTTGQGAYEQYFGPGTRLTVT.

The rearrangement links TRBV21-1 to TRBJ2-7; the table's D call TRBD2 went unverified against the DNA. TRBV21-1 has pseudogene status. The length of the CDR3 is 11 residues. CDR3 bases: TGTGCCAGCAGCACCCGACTAGTCGGGGGGTTC. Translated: CASSTRLVGGF.

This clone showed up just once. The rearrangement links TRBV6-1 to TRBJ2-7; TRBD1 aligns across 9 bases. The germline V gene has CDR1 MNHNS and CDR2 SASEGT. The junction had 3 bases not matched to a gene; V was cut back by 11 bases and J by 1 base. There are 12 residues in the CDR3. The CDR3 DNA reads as TGTGCCGGTGGGACAGGGTCCTACGAGCAGTACTTC. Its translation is CAGGTGSYEQYF.

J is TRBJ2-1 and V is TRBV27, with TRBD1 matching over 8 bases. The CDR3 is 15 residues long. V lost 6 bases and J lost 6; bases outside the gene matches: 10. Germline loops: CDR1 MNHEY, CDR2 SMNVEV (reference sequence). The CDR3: CASSWGQVYLNEQFF. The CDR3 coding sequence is TGTGCCAGCAGCTGGGGACAGGTGTACCTCAATGAGCAGTTCTTC.

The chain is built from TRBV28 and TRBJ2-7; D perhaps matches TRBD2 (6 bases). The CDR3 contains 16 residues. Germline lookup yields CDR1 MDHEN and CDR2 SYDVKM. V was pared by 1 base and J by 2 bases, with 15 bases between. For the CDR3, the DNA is TGTGCCAGCAGTTTATTCCTGCGGGACCCTACCTACGAGCAGTACTTC. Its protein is CASSLFLRDPTYEQYF.

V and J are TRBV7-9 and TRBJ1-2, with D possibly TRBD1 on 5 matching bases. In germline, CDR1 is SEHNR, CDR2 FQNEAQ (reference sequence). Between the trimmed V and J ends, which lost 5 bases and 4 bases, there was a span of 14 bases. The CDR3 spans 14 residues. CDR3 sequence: CASSTGGESYGYTF. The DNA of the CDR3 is TGTGCCAGCAGCACCGGGGGGGAGAGCTATGGCTACACCTTC.

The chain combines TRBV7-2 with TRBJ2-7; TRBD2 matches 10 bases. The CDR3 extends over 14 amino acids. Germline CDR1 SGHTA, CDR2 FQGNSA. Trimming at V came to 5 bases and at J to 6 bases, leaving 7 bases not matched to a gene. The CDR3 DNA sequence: TGTGCCAGCAGCCCAAGCGGGGGGGCCAGCGAGCAGTACTTC. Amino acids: CASSPSGGASEQYF.

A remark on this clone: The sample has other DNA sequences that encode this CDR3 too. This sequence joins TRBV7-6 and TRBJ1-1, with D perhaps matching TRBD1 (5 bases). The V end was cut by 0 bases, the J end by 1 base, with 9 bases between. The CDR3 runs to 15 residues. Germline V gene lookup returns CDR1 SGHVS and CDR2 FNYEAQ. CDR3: CASSLARDGNTEAFF. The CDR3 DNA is TGTGCCAGCAGCTTAGCGAGGGACGGGAACACTGAAGCTTTCTTT.

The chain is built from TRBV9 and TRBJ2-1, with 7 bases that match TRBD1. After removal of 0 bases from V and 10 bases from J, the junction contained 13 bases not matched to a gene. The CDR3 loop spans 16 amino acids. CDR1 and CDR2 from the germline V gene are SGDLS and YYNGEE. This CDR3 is CASSVATGQAGLEQFF. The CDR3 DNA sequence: TGTGCCAGCAGCGTAGCTACAGGACAGGCCGGGTTAGAGCAGTTCTTC. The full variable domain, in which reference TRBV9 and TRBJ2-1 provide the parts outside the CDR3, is DSGVTQTPKHLITATGQRVTLRCSPRSGDLSVYWYQQSLDQGLQFLIQYYNGEERAKGNILERFSAQQFPDLHSELNLSSLELGDSALYFCASSVATGQAGLEQFFGPGTRLTVL.

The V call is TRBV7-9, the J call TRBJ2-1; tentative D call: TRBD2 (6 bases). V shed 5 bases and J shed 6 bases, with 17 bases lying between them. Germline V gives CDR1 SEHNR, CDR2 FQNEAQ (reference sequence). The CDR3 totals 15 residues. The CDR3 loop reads CASSRDSPNVNEQFF. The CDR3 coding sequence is TGTGCCAGCAGCAGGGACTCCCCGAATGTCAATGAGCAGTTCTTC.

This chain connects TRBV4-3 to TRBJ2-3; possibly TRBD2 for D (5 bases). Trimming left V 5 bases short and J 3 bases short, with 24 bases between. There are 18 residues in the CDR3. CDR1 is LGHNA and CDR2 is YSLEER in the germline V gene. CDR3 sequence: CASSSRHGLADLTDTQYF. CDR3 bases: TGCGCCAGCAGCTCAAGGCACGGCCTAGCAGATCTTACAGATACGCAGTATTTT.

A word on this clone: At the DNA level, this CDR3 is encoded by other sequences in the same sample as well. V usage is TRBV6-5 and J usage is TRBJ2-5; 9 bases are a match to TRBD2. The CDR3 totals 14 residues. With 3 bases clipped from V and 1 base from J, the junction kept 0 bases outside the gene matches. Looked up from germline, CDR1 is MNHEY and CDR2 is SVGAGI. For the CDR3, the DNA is TGTGCCAGCAGTTATAGCGGGAGCCAAGAGACCCAGTACTTC. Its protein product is CASSYSGSQETQYF.

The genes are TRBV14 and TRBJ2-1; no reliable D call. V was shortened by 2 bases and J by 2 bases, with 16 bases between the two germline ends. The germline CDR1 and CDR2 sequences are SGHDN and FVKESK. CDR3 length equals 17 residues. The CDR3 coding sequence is TGTGCCAGCAGCCAACCCATAGCCTCTGGGACCTACAATGAGCAGTTCTTC. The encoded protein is CASSQPIASGTYNEQFF. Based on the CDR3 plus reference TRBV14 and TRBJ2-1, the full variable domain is EAGVTQFPSHSVIEKGQTVTLRCDPISGHDNLYWYRRVMGKEIKFLLHFVKESKQDESGMPNNRFLAERTGGTYSTLKVQPAELEDSGVYFCASSQPIASGTYNEQFFGPGTRLTVL.

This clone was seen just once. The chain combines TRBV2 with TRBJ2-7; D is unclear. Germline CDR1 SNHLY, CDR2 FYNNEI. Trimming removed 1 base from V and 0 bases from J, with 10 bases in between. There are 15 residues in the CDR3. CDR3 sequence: CASSEGASPSYEQYF. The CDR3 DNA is TGTGCCAGCAGTGAAGGGGCTAGTCCCTCCTACGAGCAGTACTTC.

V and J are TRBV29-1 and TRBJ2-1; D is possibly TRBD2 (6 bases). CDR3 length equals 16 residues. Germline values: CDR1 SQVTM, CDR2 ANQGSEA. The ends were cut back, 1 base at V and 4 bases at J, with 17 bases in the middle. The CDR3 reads CSVEGRLAGLYNEQFF. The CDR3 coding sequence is TGCAGCGTTGAAGGGAGATTGGCGGGACTTTACAATGAGCAGTTCTTC.